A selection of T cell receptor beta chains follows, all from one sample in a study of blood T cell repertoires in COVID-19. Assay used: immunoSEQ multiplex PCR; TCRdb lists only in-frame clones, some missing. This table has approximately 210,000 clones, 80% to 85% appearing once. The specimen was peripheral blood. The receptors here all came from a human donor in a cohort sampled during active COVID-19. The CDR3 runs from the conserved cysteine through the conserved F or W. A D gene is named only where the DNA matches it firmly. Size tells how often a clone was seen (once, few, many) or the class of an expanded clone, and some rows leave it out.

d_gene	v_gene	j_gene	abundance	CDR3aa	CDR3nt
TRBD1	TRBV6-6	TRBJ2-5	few	CASSLDRGGETQYF	TGTGCCAGCAGTTTGGACAGGGGGGGGGAGACCCAGTACTTC
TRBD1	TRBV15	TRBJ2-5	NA	CATSRDRGQKETQYF	TGTGCCACCAGCAGAGATCGGGGACAGAAAGAGACCCAGTACTTC
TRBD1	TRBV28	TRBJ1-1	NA	CASGGQGNTEAFF	TGTGCCAGTGGGGGACAGGGCAACACTGAAGCTTTCTTT
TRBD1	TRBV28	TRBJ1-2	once	CASTPGDRDYGYTF	TGTGCCAGCACCCCCGGGGACAGGGACTATGGCTACACCTTC
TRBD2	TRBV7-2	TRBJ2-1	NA	CASSLARLAGQSSYNEQFF	TGTGCCAGCAGCTTAGCCCGACTAGCGGGACAGAGCTCCTACAATGAGCAGTTCTTC
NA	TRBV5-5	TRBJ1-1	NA	CASSFGHPTGEAFF	TGTGCCAGCAGCTTCGGACACCCGACGGGTGAAGCTTTCTTT
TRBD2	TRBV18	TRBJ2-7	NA	CASSPSGSYEQYF	TGTGCCAGCTCACCTAGCGGGAGTTACGAGCAGTACTTC
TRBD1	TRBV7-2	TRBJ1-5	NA	CASSLTGGSQPQHF	TGTGCCAGCAGCTTGACAGGGGGCAGTCAGCCCCAGCATTTT
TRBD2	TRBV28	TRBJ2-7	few	CASSWGLAGFSYEQYF	TGTGCCAGCAGTTGGGGACTAGCCGGGTTCTCCTACGAGCAGTACTTC
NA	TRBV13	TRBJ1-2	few	CASSGTVRAYGYTF	TGTGCCAGCAGCGGAACAGTAAGAGCCTATGGCTACACCTTC
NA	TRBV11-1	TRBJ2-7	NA	CASSLITTSYEQYF	TGTGCCAGCAGCTTAATAACTACCTCCTACGAGCAGTACTTC
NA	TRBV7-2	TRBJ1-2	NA	CASRLTLPHYGYTF	TGTGCCAGCAGACTAACACTACCCCACTATGGCTACACCTTC
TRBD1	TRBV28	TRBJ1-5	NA	CASSSMGGTGQPQHF	TGTGCCAGCAGCTCCATGGGGGGGACAGGGCAGCCCCAGCATTTT
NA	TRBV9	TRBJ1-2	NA	CASSVGFYGGSYGYTF	TGTGCCAGCAGCGTAGGATTCTACGGCGGTTCCTATGGCTACACCTTC
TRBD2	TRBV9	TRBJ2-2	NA	CASSYWTSGNTGELFF	TGTGCCAGCAGCTACTGGACTAGCGGGAACACCGGGGAGCTGTTTTTT
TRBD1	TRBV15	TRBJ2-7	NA	CATRRDRGNSYEQYF	TGTGCCACCAGAAGAGACAGGGGTAACTCCTACGAGCAGTACTTC
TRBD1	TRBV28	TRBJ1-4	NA	CASSFRMRGQYEKLFF	TGTGCCAGCAGTTTTAGGATGAGGGGGCAGTATGAAAAACTGTTTTTT
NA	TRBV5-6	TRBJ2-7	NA	CASSLALRGSYEQYF	TGTGCCAGCAGCTTGGCCCTTAGGGGAAGCTACGAGCAGTACTTC
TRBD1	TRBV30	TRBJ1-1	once	CAWSLTGTGNTEAFF	TGTGCCTGGTCTTTGACCGGGACAGGGAACACTGAAGCTTTCTTT
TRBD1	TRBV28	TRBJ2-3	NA	CASRPRTGGQRYTQYF	TGTGCCAGCAGGCCCCGGACAGGGGGCCAGAGATATACGCAGTATTTT
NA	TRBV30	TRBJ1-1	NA	CAWNLGGSSNTEAFF	TGTGCCTGGAACTTAGGCGGGTCCTCGAACACTGAAGCTTTCTTT
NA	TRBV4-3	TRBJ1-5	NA	CASSQDQRGNQPQHF	TGCGCCAGCAGCCAAGATCAGAGAGGGAATCAGCCCCAGCATTTT
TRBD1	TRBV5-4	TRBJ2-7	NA	CASSPRQGAYEQYF	TGTGCCAGCAGTCCCAGACAGGGCGCCTACGAGCAGTACTTC
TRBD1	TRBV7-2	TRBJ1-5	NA	CASSSSTGGVQPQHF	TGTGCCAGCAGCTCCTCGACAGGGGGAGTTCAGCCCCAGCATTTT
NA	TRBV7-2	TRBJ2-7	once	CASSPPGRGLPREQYF	TGTGCCAGCAGCCCACCGGGGCGCGGACTACCGAGAGAGCAGTACTTC
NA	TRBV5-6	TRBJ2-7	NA	CAYGRTGTDEQYF	TGTGCCTACGGGAGGACAGGGACCGACGAGCAGTACTTC
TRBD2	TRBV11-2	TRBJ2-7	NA	CASSQGSGTIYEQYF	TGTGCCAGCAGCCAGGGATCCGGGACTATATACGAGCAGTACTTC
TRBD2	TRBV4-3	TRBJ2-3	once	CASSSGASGSLADTQYF	TGCGCCAGCAGCTCTGGAGCTAGCGGGAGTCTCGCAGATACGCAGTATTTT
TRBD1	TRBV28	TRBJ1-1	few	CASSPGGPNTEAFF	TGTGCCAGCAGTCCAGGGGGTCCGAACACTGAAGCTTTCTTT
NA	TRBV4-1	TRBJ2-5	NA	CASSQESGLYQETQYF	TGCGCCAGCAGCCAAGAGTCAGGTCTGTACCAAGAGACCCAGTACTTC
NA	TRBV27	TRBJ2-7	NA	CASSLMGAGYEQYF	TGTGCCAGCAGTTTAATGGGGGCGGGTTACGAGCAGTACTTC
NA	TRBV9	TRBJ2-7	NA	CASSVVARAASYEQYF	TGTGCCAGCAGCGTAGTTGCGCGAGCGGCCTCCTACGAGCAGTACTTC
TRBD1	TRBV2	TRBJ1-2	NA	CASSDPGTGNGGYTF	TGTGCCAGCAGTGATCCCGGGACAGGGAACGGTGGCTACACCTTC
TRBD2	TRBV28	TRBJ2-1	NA	CASSLWLAGVNEQFF	TGTGCCAGCAGTTTATGGCTCGCGGGGGTGAATGAGCAGTTCTTC
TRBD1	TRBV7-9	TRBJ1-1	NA	CASSSTGEGTEAFF	TGTGCCAGCAGCTCCACAGGGGAAGGCACTGAAGCTTTCTTT
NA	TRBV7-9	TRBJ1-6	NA	CASSLGTTAINSPLHF	TGTGCCAGCAGCTTAGGAACGACAGCTATTAATTCACCCCTCCACTTT
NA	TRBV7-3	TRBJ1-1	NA	CASSLNGVRAFF	TGTGCCAGCAGCTTAAACGGGGTTAGAGCTTTCTTT
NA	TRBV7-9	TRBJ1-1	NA	CASRMRTANTEAFF	TGTGCCAGCAGAATGAGGACAGCAAACACTGAAGCTTTCTTT
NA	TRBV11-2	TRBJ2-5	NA	CASSLGASYQETQYF	TGTGCCAGCAGCCTGGGGGCTTCGTACCAAGAGACCCAGTACTTC
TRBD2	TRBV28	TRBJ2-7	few	CASSSITSGRREQYF	TGTGCCAGCAGTTCCATCACTAGCGGGAGACGCGAGCAGTACTTC
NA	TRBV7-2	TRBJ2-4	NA	CASSLELGAKNIQYF	TGTGCCAGCAGCTTAGAACTCGGGGCCAAAAACATTCAGTACTTC
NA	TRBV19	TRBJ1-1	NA	CASRDRNTEAFF	TGTGCCAGTAGAGATAGGAACACTGAAGCTTTCTTT
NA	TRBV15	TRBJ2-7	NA	CATSNLARTSYEQYF	TGTGCCACCAGCAATCTGGCCCGAACCTCCTACGAGCAGTACTTC
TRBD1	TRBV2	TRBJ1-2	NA	CASSPQTGVVMSYTF	TGTGCCAGCAGTCCACAGACAGGGGTGGTAATGAGCTACACCTTC
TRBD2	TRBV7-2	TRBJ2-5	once	CASSSRGTSGRAAETQYF	TGTGCCAGCAGCTCCCGGGGGACTAGCGGGAGGGCTGCGGAGACCCAGTACTTC
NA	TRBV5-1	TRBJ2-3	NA	CASSWPGLKDTDTQYF	TGCGCCAGCAGCTGGCCGGGACTTAAGGACACAGATACGCAGTATTTT
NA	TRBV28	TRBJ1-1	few	CASSLKRTEAFF	TGTGCCAGCAGTTTAAAGCGGACTGAAGCTTTCTTT